Listed here are 19 T cell receptor beta chains from one sample, sequenced in a study of control samples from healthy donors and cancer patients. Profiled with immunoSEQ multiplex PCR; TCRdb holds only in-frame clones, not every one. The table lists about 40,000 clones, 92% of them singletons. The source material was blood. The receptors come from a woman in her fifties or sixties in good health.

This chain joins TRBV11-1 and TRBJ2-5; the D gene could be TRBD1 or TRBD2 (5 bases each). Trimming took 5 bases from V and 3 from J, leaving 16 bases between them. The germline V gene encodes CDR1 SGHAT and CDR2 FQDESV (reference sequence). The CDR3 length is 15 residues. CDR3 DNA: TGTGCCAGCAGCAAAAACTGGGACGGAAAAGAGACCCAGTACTTC. Translating gives CASSKNWDGKETQYF.

V usage is TRBV6-6 and J usage is TRBJ1-6, with D perhaps matching TRBD1 (6 bases). V was shortened by 6 bases and J by 8 bases, with 20 bases between the two germline ends. Germline CDR1 reads MNHNY; CDR2 reads SVGAGI (reference sequence). The CDR3 has 16 amino acids. The CDR3: CASSRNNRASHSPLHF. As DNA, the CDR3 is TGTGCCAGCAGCAGAAATAACAGGGCATCACATTCACCCCTCCACTTT.

In DNA, the CDR3 is TGTGCCAGCAGCCCCAGGTGGGGGGGCACAGCCAAAAACATTCAGTACTTC. Translated, it gives CASSPRWGGTAKNIQYF. The genes are TRBV28 and TRBJ2-4; possible D gene TRBD2, 7 bases. Germline lookup yields CDR1 MDHEN and CDR2 SYDVKM. CDR3 length: 17 residues. V was cut by 6 bases and J by 0 bases, with 18 bases left in between.

The chain employs TRBV6-2 or TRBV6-3 and TRBJ1-5; no clear D. The CDR3 contains 12 residues. CDR1 is MNHEY and CDR2 is SVGEGT in the germline V gene. The ends were cut back, 0 bases at V and 6 bases at J, with 3 bases in the middle. As DNA, the CDR3 is TGTGCCAGCAGTTACTCGCGTCAGCCCCAGCATTTT. Amino acid sequence: CASSYSRQPQHF.

This clone was counted once. V gene TRBV5-1 combines with J gene TRBJ2-6; weak D call: TRBD1 (6 bases). The V end lost 4 bases, the J end lost 2 bases, and 22 bases lay between the germline ends. This CDR3 comprises 19 residues. Germline V gene sequence: CDR1 SGHRS, CDR2 YFSETQ. CDR3 amino acids: CASSLQGVSRATGANVLTF. CDR3 sequence (DNA): TGCGCCAGCAGCCTACAGGGTGTCAGCCGAGCCACTGGGGCCAACGTCCTGACTTTC.

The chain is built from TRBV15 and TRBJ2-1; D remains ambiguous. The CDR3 covers 16 residues. CDR1 is LNHNV, CDR2 YYDKDF, per germline (reference sequence). Trimming removed 3 bases at V and 8 bases at J, with 20 bases between. Written as DNA, the CDR3 is TGTGCCACCAGCAGGCGTCGGGCCGCCGTCGTCGATGAGCAGTTCTTC. It encodes CATSRRRAAVVDEQFF. Full variable domain (rest looked up from reference TRBV15 and TRBJ2-1): DAMVIQNPRYQVTQFGKPVTLSCSQTLNHNVMYWYQQKSSQAPKLLFHYYDKDFNNEADTPDNFQSRRPNTSFCFLDIRSPGLGDTAMYLCATSRRRAAVVDEQFFGPGTRLTVL.

This chain uses TRBV30 with TRBJ1-6; D perhaps matches TRBD1 (5 bases). Trimming shortened V by 3 bases and J by 9 bases, and 15 bases separated the two germline ends. The CDR3 runs 14 residues. The germline V gene has CDR1 GTSNPN and CDR2 SVGIG (reference sequence). The CDR3 sequence is CAWREAGSGSPLHF. Here the CDR3 DNA reads TGTGCCTGGAGGGAGGCAGGGTCGGGTTCACCCCTCCACTTT.

J is TRBJ1-5 and V is TRBV19, with D possibly matching TRBD1 (5 bases). This CDR3 is 14 amino acids long. Trimming removed 6 bases from V and 7 bases from J, with 16 bases in between. The germline gives CDR1 LNHDA, CDR2 SQIVND (reference sequence). CDR3 nucleotides: TGTGCCAGTAGGAAATCCCTTCAGGGCCAGCCCCAGCATTTT. Encoded protein: CASRKSLQGQPQHF.

This clone was counted only a few times. The chain is built from TRBV3-1 (or the pseudogene TRBV3-2) and TRBJ1-2, with D uncertain. Germline values: CDR1 LGHDT, CDR2 YNNKEL (reference sequence). Trimming took 1 base from V and 3 from J, leaving 15 bases between them. This CDR3 has 16 amino acids. DNA for the CDR3: TGTGCCAGCAGCCAAGGCCTGGACGGCACTTACTATGGCTACACCTTC. The encoded protein is CASSQGLDGTYYGYTF.

The chain uses TRBV6-6 and TRBJ1-2, with no clear D. CDR3 length: 12 residues. The V end was cut by 4 bases, the J end by 1 base, with 4 bases between. Looked up from germline, CDR1 is MNHNY and CDR2 is SVGAGI (reference sequence). The chain's CDR3 is CASSSHNYGYTF. The DNA of the CDR3 is TGTGCCAGCAGTTCTCATAACTATGGCTACACCTTC.

The genes are TRBV5-5 and TRBJ1-6; 10 nucleotides align to TRBD1. Unmatched junction bases numbered 4, after V lost 4 bases and J lost 3 bases. This CDR3 contains 16 residues. Germline loops: CDR1 SGHKS, CDR2 YYEKEE (reference sequence). CDR3 in amino acids: CASSQGQGLYNSPLHF. CDR3 in DNA: TGTGCCAGCAGCCAGGGACAGGGGCTCTATAATTCACCCCTCCACTTT. The full variable domain, rest sourced from reference TRBV5-5 and TRBJ1-6, is DAGVTQSPTHLIKTRGQQVTLRCSPISGHKSVSWYQQVLGQGPQFIFQYYEKEERGRGNFPDRFSARQFPNYSSELNVNALLLGDSALYLCASSQGQGLYNSPLHFGNGTRLTVT.

This clone was seen a few times. The CDR3 loop reads CASVWGANEQFF. The CDR3 region has the DNA TGTGCCAGCGTTTGGGGGGCCAATGAGCAGTTCTTC. This chain uses TRBV12-3 or TRBV12-4 with TRBJ2-1; D may be TRBD1 or TRBD2 (6 bases each). V lost 8 bases and J 6 bases, leaving 11 bases between the germline ends. The CDR3 has 12 amino acids.

This chain joins TRBV12-3 or TRBV12-4 and TRBJ2-7; 7 nucleotides align to TRBD1. The V gene end was trimmed by 5 bases and the J gene end by 3 bases; junction bases not matched to a gene: 4. The CDR3 consists of 13 residues. CDR3 DNA sequence: TGTGCCAGCAGTCCGACAGGGAGCTACGAGCAGTACTTC. This translates into CASSPTGSYEQYF.

This clone was seen once. This chain uses TRBV28 with TRBJ1-5; D possibly corresponds to TRBD1 (5 bases). Between the trimmed V and J ends, which lost 2 bases and 4 bases, there was a span of 15 bases. CDR3 size: 16 residues. CDR1 is MDHEN, CDR2 SYDVKM, per germline. The CDR3 nucleotides read TGTGCCAGCAGTTTAGGGGCAAACAGGCCTAATCAGCCCCAGCATTTT. This translates into CASSLGANRPNQPQHF.

The rearrangement links TRBV9 to TRBJ1-1; no clear D. Germline assignment: CDR1 SGDLS and CDR2 YYNGEE. The V end was cut by 4 bases, the J end by 0 bases, with 7 bases between. The CDR3 has 13 amino acids. CDR3 sequence reads: CASSLRMNTEAFF. CDR3 in DNA: TGTGCCAGCAGCCTTCGGATGAACACTGAAGCTTTCTTT.

Only a few counts were recorded for this clone. The chain carries TRBV6-2 or TRBV6-3 and TRBJ2-1, with 12 bases aligning to TRBD2. The germline CDR1 and CDR2 sequences are MNHEY and SVGEGT. V trimming: 6 bases; J trimming: 3 bases; junction bases outside the gene matches: 6. This CDR3 contains 16 residues. CDR3 in amino acids: CASSQWTSGVYNEQFF. CDR3 nucleotides: TGTGCCAGCAGCCAATGGACTAGCGGGGTCTACAATGAGCAGTTCTTC.

The CDR3, as DNA: TGTGCCAGCAGCTTAGCCAGAGACTACGAGCAGTACTTC. Its translation: CASSLARDYEQYF. The chain has TRBV11-2 and TRBJ2-7, with D hard to call. This CDR3 spans 13 amino acids. CDR1 and CDR2 from the germline V gene are SGHAT and FQNNGV. V lost 1 base to trimming and J lost 3 bases, with 7 bases between them.

The V gene is TRBV28, the J gene TRBJ2-3, with D tentatively TRBD2 (6 bases). Germline lookup yields CDR1 MDHEN and CDR2 SYDVKM. Trimming stripped 5 bases from V and 0 bases from J, with 9 bases between. The CDR3 consists of 14 residues. The CDR3 DNA reads TGTGCCAGCAGTAAAGGAGGGAGCACAGATACGCAGTATTTT. It encodes CASSKGGSTDTQYF.

V is TRBV6-6 and J is TRBJ1-6; 8 positions agree with TRBD1. The CDR3 has 16 residues. CDR1 MNHNY and CDR2 SVGAGI come from the germline V gene (reference sequence). J lost 7 bases, V lost 5 bases, and 10 bases had no gene match. The CDR3 DNA sequence: TGTGCCAGCAGTATCGCGACAGGGGCCTCAAATTCACCCCTCCACTTT. As protein: CASSIATGASNSPLHF.